The 23 T cell receptor beta chains reported below all come from one sample, sequenced in a study of T-cell memory formation after mild COVID-19. TCRdb fed the 5' RACE reads into MiXCR, producing one record per CDR3 protein. Of fewer than 700,000 distinct CDR3 sequences listed, less than 25% are singletons. The sequencing sample was made of PBMCs or a T cell subset sorted from them (not recorded which). These receptors were collected from an adult woman who had mild COVID-19 (a few samples of this study predate the infection). Cell type and time point are not known.

This clonotype showed up many times. The V and J genes are TRBV7-7 and TRBJ2-5; D ambiguous. The CDR3 runs to 14 residues. Germline V gene data show CDR1 as SSHAT and CDR2 as FNYEAQ (reference sequence). V was shortened by 0 bases and J by 2 bases, with 7 bases between the two germline ends. The CDR3 sequence is CASSLAVGQETQYF. CDR3 DNA: TGTGCCAGCAGCTTAGCAGTTGGGCAAGAGACCCAGTACTTC.

This chain links TRBV19 with TRBJ2-1, with a tentative D call TRBD2 (5 bases). V was cut by 3 bases and J by 5 bases, with 14 bases left in between. The CDR3 spans 15 residues. Germline CDR1 LNHDA, CDR2 SQIVND (reference sequence). The CDR3 DNA is TGTGCCAGTAGTATTGTCAAGCGGACCAACAATGAGCAGTTCTTC. Protein: CASSIVKRTNNEQFF.

The J gene is TRBJ2-7, the V gene TRBV20-1, with 10 bases fitting TRBD1. The V and J ends lost 0 bases and 5 bases, in that order; junction bases with no gene match: 4. The CDR3 totals 14 residues. The germline gives CDR1 DFQATT, CDR2 SNEGSKA (reference sequence). DNA of the CDR3: TGCAGTGCTAGAGAAGGACAGGGGGTTCACGAGCAGTACTTC. Encoded protein: CSAREGQGVHEQYF.

The rearrangement links TRBV9 to TRBJ2-1, with D tentatively TRBD2 (6 bases). With 3 bases removed from V and 5 bases from J, the gap between germline ends came to 24 bases. Germline loops: CDR1 SGDLS, CDR2 YYNGEE. The CDR3 totals 18 residues. The CDR3 loop is CASSEPRCGSGADNEQFF. CDR3 sequence (DNA): TGTGCCAGCAGCGAGCCCAGGTGCGGTAGCGGAGCTGACAATGAGCAGTTCTTC.

The CDR3 sequence is CAWSRIGEKLFF. CDR3 sequence (DNA): TGTGCCTGGAGCCGGATTGGTGAAAAACTGTTTTTT. The rearrangement joins TRBV30 to TRBJ1-4; D is ambiguous. V was trimmed by 3 bases and J by 7 bases, leaving 9 bases between them. Germline CDR1 reads GTSNPN; CDR2 reads SVGIG (reference sequence). The CDR3 contains 12 residues.

This clonotype was seen only a few times. V is TRBV7-2 and J is TRBJ2-1; D gene uncertain. Germline-derived CDR1 and CDR2 are SGHTA and FQGNSA. The CDR3 length is 15 residues. V lost 3 bases and J lost 0, with 9 bases in between. CDR3 in amino acids: CASSFQSSSYNEQFF. CDR3 nucleotides: TGTGCCAGCAGCTTCCAGTCTAGCTCCTACAATGAGCAGTTCTTC.

This clonotype was observed a few times. This chain links TRBV10-2 with TRBJ1-3, with TRBD1 identical over 8 bases. CDR3 length: 16 amino acids. CDR1 is WSHSY, CDR2 SAAADI, per germline. The V and J ends lost 6 bases and 0 bases, in that order; junction bases with no gene match: 7. The CDR3, as DNA: TGCGCCAGCAGCGACAGGACAGGGCGCTCTGGAAACACCATATATTTT. Protein: CASSDRTGRSGNTIYF.

The chain links TRBV5-1 to TRBJ2-5; 7 bases line up with TRBD1. The length of the CDR3 is 14 residues. Per the germline V gene, CDR1 is SGHRS and CDR2 is YFSETQ. The V gene end was trimmed by 2 bases and the J gene end by 7 bases; junction bases not matched to a gene: 8. CDR3 sequence (DNA): TGCGCCAGCAGCTTCACAGGGGATGAACGGACCCAGTACTTC. Protein: CASSFTGDERTQYF. Complete variable domain (other parts from reference TRBV5-1 and TRBJ2-5): KAGVTQTPRYLIKTRGQQVTLSCSPISGHRSVSWYQQTPGQGLQFLFEYFSETQRNKGNFPGRFSGRQFSNSRSEMNVSTLELGDSALYLCASSFTGDERTQYFGPGTRLLVL.

This clonotype was counted a few times. The chain links TRBV5-1 to TRBJ1-1; D gene ambiguous. CDR1 SGHRS and CDR2 YFSETQ come from the germline V gene. The length of the CDR3 is 14 residues. V lost 3 bases to trimming and J lost 2 bases, with 11 bases between them. The CDR3 loop is CASSSGPANTEAFF. In nucleotides, the CDR3 is TGCGCCAGCAGCTCCGGGCCAGCCAACACTGAAGCTTTCTTT.

This chain links TRBV20-1 with TRBJ2-1; 11 nucleotides match TRBD2. With V trimmed by 1 base and J by 6 bases, 5 bases remained unmatched. The CDR3 consists of 15 residues. The V gene's germline CDR1 is DFQATT and CDR2 SNEGSKA (reference sequence). The CDR3 region has the DNA TGCAGTGCTAGAGGGACTAGCGGGTATATCAATGAGCAGTTCTTC. Protein product: CSARGTSGYINEQFF.

The V gene is TRBV2, the J gene TRBJ2-7; D tentatively reads TRBD1 or TRBD2 (5 bases each). Trimming shortened V by 6 bases and J by 2 bases, and 20 bases separated the two germline ends. The CDR3 runs to 16 residues. Per the germline V gene, CDR1 is SNHLY and CDR2 is FYNNEI. CDR3 sequence (DNA): TGTGCCAGCAGCCTAGAGGGTTCTCAGGGACCCTACGAGCAGTACTTC. Residues: CASSLEGSQGPYEQYF.

The rearrangement joins TRBV7-9 to TRBJ1-2; D might be TRBD1 (6 bases). In germline, CDR1 is SEHNR, CDR2 FQNEAQ (reference sequence). The CDR3 consists of 13 residues. Trimming stripped 4 bases from V and 7 bases from J, with 13 bases between. The CDR3 sequence is CASSSPGQTGYTF. DNA of the CDR3: TGTGCCAGCAGCTCTCCGGGACAAACTGGCTACACCTTC.

The genes are TRBV9 and TRBJ1-3; perhaps TRBD1 as D (5 bases). The CDR3 has 15 amino acids. Germline V gene sequence: CDR1 SGDLS, CDR2 YYNGEE. V was trimmed by 0 bases and J by 9 bases, leaving 16 bases between them. Here the CDR3 reads CASSVVGGQGATIYF. The CDR3 coding sequence is TGTGCCAGCAGCGTAGTGGGCGGCCAGGGCGCCACCATATATTTT. Variable domain in full (rest from reference TRBV9 and TRBJ1-3): DSGVTQTPKHLITATGQRVTLRCSPRSGDLSVYWYQQSLDQGLQFLIQYYNGEERAKGNILERFSAQQFPDLHSELNLSSLELGDSALYFCASSVVGGQGATIYFGEGSWLTVV.

V and J are TRBV7-9 and TRBJ2-7, with 7 bases identical to TRBD1. CDR1 is SEHNR, CDR2 FQNEAQ, per germline (reference sequence). The CDR3 runs to 14 residues. J gave up 5 bases and V 2 bases, and 6 bases lay outside the gene matches. CDR3 nucleotides: TGTGCCAGCAGCTTAATACCGGGACAGCACGAGCAGTACTTC. Translating it yields CASSLIPGQHEQYF. Filled out from reference TRBV7-9 and TRBJ2-7, the complete variable domain reads DTGVSQNPRHKITKRGQNVTFRCDPISEHNRLYWYRQTLGQGPEFLTYFQNEAQLEKSRLLSDRFSAERPKGSFSTLEIQRTEQGDSAMYLCASSLIPGQHEQYFGPGTRLTVT.

At least ten counts were recorded for this clonotype. The chain carries TRBV18 and TRBJ1-5; tentatively, D is TRBD1 (5 bases). Germline V CDR1 and CDR2: KGHSH, LQKENI. Trimming stripped 8 bases from V and 0 bases from J, with 11 bases between. This CDR3 has 14 amino acids. This chain's CDR3 is CASSPQGSNQPQHF. In DNA, the CDR3 is TGTGCCAGCAGTCCCCAGGGTAGCAATCAGCCCCAGCATTTT. The whole variable domain, remainder taken from reference TRBV18 and TRBJ1-5, is NAGVMQNPRHLVRRRGQEARLRCSPMKGHSHVYWYRQLPEEGLKFMVYLQKENIIDESGMPKERFSAEFPKEGPSILRIQQVVRGDSAAYFCASSPQGSNQPQHFGDGTRLSIL.

J is TRBJ1-1 and V is TRBV29-1; D call uncertain. The CDR3 runs to 10 residues. V lost 6 bases and J 3 bases, leaving 5 bases between the germline ends. In germline, CDR1 is SQVTM, CDR2 ANQGSEA. The chain's CDR3 is CSVWYTEAFF. The CDR3 DNA reads as TGCAGCGTCTGGTACACTGAAGCTTTCTTT.

The J gene is TRBJ1-1, the V gene TRBV25-1; D might be TRBD1 (6 bases). The germline CDR1 and CDR2 sequences are MGHDK and SYGVNS. There are 15 residues in the CDR3. V gave up 7 bases and J gave up 0 bases, with 15 bases separating them. The CDR3 reads CASKPTGQMNTEAFF. The CDR3 region has the DNA TGTGCCAGCAAACCGACAGGACAGATGAACACTGAAGCTTTCTTT.

V gene TRBV9 combines with J gene TRBJ2-3, with a tentative D call TRBD2 (5 bases). Looked up from germline, CDR1 is SGDLS and CDR2 is YYNGEE. The V and J ends lost 4 bases and 3 bases respectively, with 9 bases between them. This CDR3 contains 13 residues. CDR3 DNA sequence: TGTGCCAGCAGCCGTAGCGCAACAGATACGCAGTATTTT. As protein: CASSRSATDTQYF. Full variable domain (remainder filled in from reference TRBV9 and TRBJ2-3): DSGVTQTPKHLITATGQRVTLRCSPRSGDLSVYWYQQSLDQGLQFLIQYYNGEERAKGNILERFSAQQFPDLHSELNLSSLELGDSALYFCASSRSATDTQYFGPGTRLTVL.

This clonotype was counted only a few times. The chain uses TRBV5-6 and TRBJ2-5; 13 bases fit TRBD2. With V trimmed by 4 bases and J by 0 bases, 6 bases remained unmatched. This CDR3 has 17 amino acids. Looked up from germline, CDR1 is SGHDT and CDR2 is YYEEEE. CDR3 nucleotide sequence: TGTGCCAGCAGCCCCGGGACTAGCGGGGTCAACCAAGAGACCCAGTACTTC. Translating it yields CASSPGTSGVNQETQYF.

The CDR3 nucleotides read TGCAGCGCCGACTCCGGTGAAGCTTTCTTT. This sequence encodes CSADSGEAFF. The chain carries TRBV29-1 and TRBJ1-1; D gene unclear. Germline CDR1 and CDR2: SQVTM and ANQGSEA. Trimming removed 7 bases at V and 7 bases at J, with 10 bases between. This CDR3 comprises 10 residues.

The V and J genes are TRBV11-2 and TRBJ1-4; the D gene is possibly TRBD1 (5 bases). Germline lookup yields CDR1 SGHAT and CDR2 FQNNGV. This CDR3 is built from 14 residues. V gave up 6 bases and J gave up 4 bases, with 12 bases separating them. For the CDR3, the DNA is TGTGCCAGCAGGTTGAGACAGATTAATGAAAAACTGTTTTTT. Protein product: CASRLRQINEKLFF.

This chain connects TRBV9 to TRBJ2-1; 7 bases match TRBD2. Germline trimming cut 3 bases from V and 6 bases from J; bases unmatched to any gene: 9. The length of the CDR3 is 15 residues. In germline, CDR1 is SGDLS, CDR2 YYNGEE. The CDR3 sequence: CASSASNRGVNEQFF. Here the CDR3 DNA reads TGTGCCAGCAGCGCCTCAAATCGGGGGGTCAATGAGCAGTTCTTC.

V and J are TRBV5-1 and TRBJ2-4; 9 bases align to TRBD2. V lost 0 bases and J lost 0; bases outside the gene matches: 1. Per the germline V gene, CDR1 is SGHRS and CDR2 is YFSETQ. This CDR3 is 16 amino acids long. This CDR3 is CASSLVAGVAKNIQYF. CDR3 bases: TGCGCCAGCAGCTTGGTAGCGGGAGTAGCCAAAAACATTCAGTACTTC.